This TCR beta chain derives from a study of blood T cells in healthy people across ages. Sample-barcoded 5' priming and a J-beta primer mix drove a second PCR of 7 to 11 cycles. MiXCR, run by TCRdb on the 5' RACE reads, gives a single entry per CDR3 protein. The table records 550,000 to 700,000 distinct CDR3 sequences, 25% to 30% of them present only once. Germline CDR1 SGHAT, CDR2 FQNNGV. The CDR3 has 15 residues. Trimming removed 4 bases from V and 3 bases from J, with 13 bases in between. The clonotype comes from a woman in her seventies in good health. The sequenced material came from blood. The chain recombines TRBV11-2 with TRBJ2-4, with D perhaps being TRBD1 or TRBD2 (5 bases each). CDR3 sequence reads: CASSSPRDDKNIQYF. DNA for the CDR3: TGTGCCAGCAGCTCCCCCCGGGACGACAAAAACATTCAGTACTTC.